This T cell receptor beta chain was identified during a study of blood T cell repertoires in COVID-19. Study-level information: Collection of acute and convalescent COVID-19 samples took place in the United States, Italy and Spain.

Worth noting for this clone: The sample has other DNA sequences that encode this CDR3 too.

In the source study's methods: Amplification of reference gene primers provided the estimated nucleated cell counts. Method: immunoSEQ multiplex PCR; TCRdb's copy keeps in-frame clones and lacks some. V and J calls and clone size come straight from that table; D and trimming were deduced from the DNA. This table holds about 270,000 clones, roughly 86% found once. V lost 3 bases, J lost 2 bases, and 7 bases lay in between. CDR3 length: 13 residues. Germline loops: CDR1 KGHSH, CDR2 LQKENI. The chain recombines TRBV18 with TRBJ1-2; D is perhaps TRBD1 (5 bases). Sequencing used peripheral blood. This receptor was taken from a man in his forties or fifties with active or convalescent COVID-19. Here the CDR3 DNA reads TGTGCCAGCTCACCTGGGGGGAACTATGGCTACACCTTC. It codes for CASSPGGNYGYTF.